This TCR beta chain is drawn from a study of blood T cell repertoires in COVID-19. Study-level background: The origin of the acute and convalescent COVID-19 samples was the United States, Italy and Spain.

This table comes from immunoSEQ multiplex PCR, and its TCRdb copy is limited to in-frame clones, with some not included. The sample lists 260,000 or so clones; approximately 86% were seen once. Germline CDR1 and CDR2: LNHDA and SQIVND (reference sequence). V lost 5 bases and J lost 3, with 16 bases in between. This CDR3 region has 15 residues. V is TRBV19 and J is TRBJ1-2, with D unclear. The sample comprised peripheral blood. The clonotype comes from a man in his late teens or twenties with active or convalescent COVID-19. Written as DNA, the CDR3 is TGTGCCAGTAGTTTTAACAGTCCAGCTCACTATGGCTACACCTTC. Translated, it gives CASSFNSPAHYGYTF.